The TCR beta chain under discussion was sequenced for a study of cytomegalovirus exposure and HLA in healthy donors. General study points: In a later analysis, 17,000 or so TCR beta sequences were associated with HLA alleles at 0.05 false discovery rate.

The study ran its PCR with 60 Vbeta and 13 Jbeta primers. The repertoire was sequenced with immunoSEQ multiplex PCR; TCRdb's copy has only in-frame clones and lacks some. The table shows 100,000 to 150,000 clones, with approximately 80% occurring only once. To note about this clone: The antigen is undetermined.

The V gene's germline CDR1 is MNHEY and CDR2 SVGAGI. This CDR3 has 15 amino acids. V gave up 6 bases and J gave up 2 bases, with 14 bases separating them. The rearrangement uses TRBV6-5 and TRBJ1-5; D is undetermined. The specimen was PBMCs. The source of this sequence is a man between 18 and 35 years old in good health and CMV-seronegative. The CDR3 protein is CASRTGREGNQPQHF. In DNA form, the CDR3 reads TGTGCCAGCAGAACCGGCCGTGAGGGCAATCAGCCCCAGCATTTT.